What follows are 12 T cell receptor beta chains derived from one specimen sequenced in a study of T cell responses to AZD1222 COVID-19 vaccine. Libraries were prepared by immunoSEQ multiplex PCR; TCRdb keeps only in-frame clonotypes and omits some of them. The table shows 70,000 to 95,000 clones, with approximately 86% occurring only once. This specimen was peripheral blood, taken 28 days after the second AZD1222 dose. Source of these receptors: an adult who received the AZD1222 COVID-19 vaccine.

By sample fraction, this clone is medium-sized. The V call is TRBV4-1, the J call TRBJ2-2; tentative D call: TRBD1 (5 bases). CDR3 size: 11 residues. Trimming stripped 7 bases from V and 8 bases from J, with 8 bases between. Germline-derived CDR1 and CDR2 are MGHRA and YSYEKL. The CDR3 DNA sequence: TGCGCCAGCAAAGGGGTGGGGGAGCTGTTTTTT. Protein product: CASKGVGELFF.

The chain recombines TRBV6-5 with TRBJ1-2; D unclear. Trimming took 7 bases from V and 4 from J, leaving 13 bases between them. The length of the CDR3 is 13 residues. CDR1 and CDR2 from the germline V gene are MNHEY and SVGAGI. Written as DNA, the CDR3 is TGTGCCAGCATGGGCGAGAGAGTCTATGGCTACACCTTC. It encodes CASMGERVYGYTF.

This clone was seen only once. The V gene is TRBV19, the J gene TRBJ1-5; TRBD1 agrees at 9 bases. In germline, CDR1 is LNHDA, CDR2 SQIVND (reference sequence). The ends lost 3 bases at V and 1 base at J; junction bases unmatched: 7. This CDR3 is built from 17 residues. In DNA, the CDR3 is TGTGCCAGTAGTATTCAGGGACAGGGTGGGAGCAATCAGCCCCAGCATTTT. Residues: CASSIQGQGGSNQPQHF. Full variable domain (remainder filled in from reference TRBV19 and TRBJ1-5): DGGITQSPKYLFRKEGQNVTLSCEQNLNHDAMYWYRQDPGQGLRLIYYSQIVNDFQKGDIAEGYSVSREKKESFPLTVTSAQKNPTAFYLCASSIQGQGGSNQPQHFGDGTRLSIL.

V is TRBV5-1 and J is TRBJ2-5; a possible D gene is TRBD2 (6 bases). V was cut by 0 bases and J by 14 bases, with 26 bases left in between. The V gene's germline CDR1 is SGHRS and CDR2 YFSETQ. The CDR3 runs to 16 residues. The CDR3 DNA reads as TGCGCCAGCAGCTTGGGGTCGCGGGTAGCGGAAGCACAGATTTACTTC. The encoded protein is CASSLGSRVAEAQIYF.

This chain joins TRBV28 and TRBJ1-6; the D is unclear. This CDR3 is 18 amino acids long. Germline V lookup: CDR1 MDHEN, CDR2 SYDVKM. Trimming removed 6 bases at V and 11 bases at J, with 29 bases between. CDR3: CASSHFLRPGVWAAPLHF. Here the CDR3 DNA reads TGTGCCAGCAGCCACTTCTTACGACCGGGAGTATGGGCGGCACCCCTCCACTTT.

The chain uses TRBV7-2 and TRBJ2-7; 8 bases line up with TRBD1. This CDR3 has 15 residues. J was trimmed by 6 bases and V by 6 bases; bases with no gene match: 13. Germline V gene data show CDR1 as SGHTA and CDR2 as FQGNSA. The CDR3 sequence: CASRGGGTGNAEQYF. For the CDR3, the DNA is TGTGCCAGCAGGGGTGGCGGGACAGGAAATGCCGAGCAGTACTTC.

This clone was seen only a few times. The CDR3 DNA sequence: TGTGCCAGCAGCCAGTCCCACAGGGGGCTCGATGGCTACACCTTC. The encoded protein is CASSQSHRGLDGYTF. The J gene is TRBJ1-2, the V gene TRBV13; 9 positions agree with TRBD1. Looked up from germline, CDR1 is PRHDT and CDR2 is FYEKMQ (reference sequence). The CDR3 is made up of 15 amino acids. Germline trimming cut 5 bases from V and 6 bases from J; bases unmatched to any gene: 10.

J is TRBJ2-1 and V is TRBV28, with D possibly matching TRBD2 (6 bases). Trimming cost V 7 bases and J 9 bases, with 16 bases left between them. The germline V gene has CDR1 MDHEN and CDR2 SYDVKM. This CDR3 has 13 amino acids. In nucleotides, the CDR3 is TGTGCCAGCACCCGCGGGGCGGGCGGTGAGCAGTTCTTC. This translates into CASTRGAGGEQFF.

The gene calls are TRBV4-2 and TRBJ1-5; D is undetermined. This CDR3 has 16 residues. V shed 0 bases and J shed 3 bases, with 12 bases lying between them. Per the germline V gene, CDR1 is LGHNA and CDR2 is YNFKEQ. CDR3 DNA: TGTGCCAGCAGCCAAGATCCGGGGTTCAACAATCAGCCCCAGCATTTT. Residues: CASSQDPGFNNQPQHF.

The CDR3 bases are TGTGCCAGCAGCGCCTGGACAGACAGCAATCAGCCCCAGCATTTT. Translating it yields CASSAWTDSNQPQHF. The V gene is TRBV7-6, the J gene TRBJ1-5; perhaps TRBD1 as D (6 bases). The germline V gene encodes CDR1 SGHVS and CDR2 FNYEAQ. Trimming removed 5 bases at V and 1 base at J, with 12 bases between. This CDR3 comprises 15 residues.

This clone was seen once. The gene calls are TRBV11-3 and TRBJ1-3; 10 bases match TRBD1. The junction had 10 bases not matched to a gene; V was cut back by 5 bases and J by 0 bases. The CDR3 is 18 amino acids. In germline, CDR1 is SGHNT, CDR2 YENEEA. The CDR3 loop is CASSAGTGVVFSGNTIYF. CDR3 coding DNA: TGTGCCAGCAGCGCCGGGACAGGGGTTGTGTTCTCTGGAAACACCATATATTTT.

The chain employs TRBV3-1 (or the pseudogene TRBV3-2) and TRBJ1-2; no definite D call. Looked up from germline, CDR1 is LGHDT and CDR2 is YNNKEL (reference sequence). The CDR3 length is 11 residues. Trimming removed 4 bases from V and 8 bases from J, with 8 bases in between. CDR3 in amino acids: CASSPGLGYTF. CDR3 DNA sequence: TGTGCCAGCAGCCCGGGCCTGGGCTACACCTTC.